Sequencing of this T cell receptor beta chain was carried out in a study of blood T cell repertoires in COVID-19. Whole-study context: There were acute and convalescent COVID-19 samples, and they came from the United States, Italy and Spain. T cells, B-cell-depleted T cells, or PBMCs provided the cDNA or gDNA that served as material.

The CDR3 loop spans 16 amino acids. CDR1 is LNHDA, CDR2 SQIVND, per germline (reference sequence). Losses at the gene ends were 0 bases for V and 6 bases for J; bases not matched to a gene: 7. Source study methods: Reference gene primer amplification gave estimated nucleated cell counts. Here immunoSEQ multiplex PCR was the method, and the copy in TCRdb shows in-frame clones only, minus some. V and J calls and clone size are those listed in that table; D and trimming were worked out from the DNA. The sample carries roughly 120,000 clones, about 87% recorded once. The chain is built from TRBV19 and TRBJ1-5; TRBD1 matches 8 bases. This sequence originates from a woman aged 50 to 65 with acute or convalescent COVID-19. Sequencing was carried out using peripheral blood. The CDR3 DNA sequence: TGTGCCAGTAGTATAGATGGGTCAGGGGGCAGTCAGCCCCAGCATTTT. Translated: CASSIDGSGGSQPQHF.